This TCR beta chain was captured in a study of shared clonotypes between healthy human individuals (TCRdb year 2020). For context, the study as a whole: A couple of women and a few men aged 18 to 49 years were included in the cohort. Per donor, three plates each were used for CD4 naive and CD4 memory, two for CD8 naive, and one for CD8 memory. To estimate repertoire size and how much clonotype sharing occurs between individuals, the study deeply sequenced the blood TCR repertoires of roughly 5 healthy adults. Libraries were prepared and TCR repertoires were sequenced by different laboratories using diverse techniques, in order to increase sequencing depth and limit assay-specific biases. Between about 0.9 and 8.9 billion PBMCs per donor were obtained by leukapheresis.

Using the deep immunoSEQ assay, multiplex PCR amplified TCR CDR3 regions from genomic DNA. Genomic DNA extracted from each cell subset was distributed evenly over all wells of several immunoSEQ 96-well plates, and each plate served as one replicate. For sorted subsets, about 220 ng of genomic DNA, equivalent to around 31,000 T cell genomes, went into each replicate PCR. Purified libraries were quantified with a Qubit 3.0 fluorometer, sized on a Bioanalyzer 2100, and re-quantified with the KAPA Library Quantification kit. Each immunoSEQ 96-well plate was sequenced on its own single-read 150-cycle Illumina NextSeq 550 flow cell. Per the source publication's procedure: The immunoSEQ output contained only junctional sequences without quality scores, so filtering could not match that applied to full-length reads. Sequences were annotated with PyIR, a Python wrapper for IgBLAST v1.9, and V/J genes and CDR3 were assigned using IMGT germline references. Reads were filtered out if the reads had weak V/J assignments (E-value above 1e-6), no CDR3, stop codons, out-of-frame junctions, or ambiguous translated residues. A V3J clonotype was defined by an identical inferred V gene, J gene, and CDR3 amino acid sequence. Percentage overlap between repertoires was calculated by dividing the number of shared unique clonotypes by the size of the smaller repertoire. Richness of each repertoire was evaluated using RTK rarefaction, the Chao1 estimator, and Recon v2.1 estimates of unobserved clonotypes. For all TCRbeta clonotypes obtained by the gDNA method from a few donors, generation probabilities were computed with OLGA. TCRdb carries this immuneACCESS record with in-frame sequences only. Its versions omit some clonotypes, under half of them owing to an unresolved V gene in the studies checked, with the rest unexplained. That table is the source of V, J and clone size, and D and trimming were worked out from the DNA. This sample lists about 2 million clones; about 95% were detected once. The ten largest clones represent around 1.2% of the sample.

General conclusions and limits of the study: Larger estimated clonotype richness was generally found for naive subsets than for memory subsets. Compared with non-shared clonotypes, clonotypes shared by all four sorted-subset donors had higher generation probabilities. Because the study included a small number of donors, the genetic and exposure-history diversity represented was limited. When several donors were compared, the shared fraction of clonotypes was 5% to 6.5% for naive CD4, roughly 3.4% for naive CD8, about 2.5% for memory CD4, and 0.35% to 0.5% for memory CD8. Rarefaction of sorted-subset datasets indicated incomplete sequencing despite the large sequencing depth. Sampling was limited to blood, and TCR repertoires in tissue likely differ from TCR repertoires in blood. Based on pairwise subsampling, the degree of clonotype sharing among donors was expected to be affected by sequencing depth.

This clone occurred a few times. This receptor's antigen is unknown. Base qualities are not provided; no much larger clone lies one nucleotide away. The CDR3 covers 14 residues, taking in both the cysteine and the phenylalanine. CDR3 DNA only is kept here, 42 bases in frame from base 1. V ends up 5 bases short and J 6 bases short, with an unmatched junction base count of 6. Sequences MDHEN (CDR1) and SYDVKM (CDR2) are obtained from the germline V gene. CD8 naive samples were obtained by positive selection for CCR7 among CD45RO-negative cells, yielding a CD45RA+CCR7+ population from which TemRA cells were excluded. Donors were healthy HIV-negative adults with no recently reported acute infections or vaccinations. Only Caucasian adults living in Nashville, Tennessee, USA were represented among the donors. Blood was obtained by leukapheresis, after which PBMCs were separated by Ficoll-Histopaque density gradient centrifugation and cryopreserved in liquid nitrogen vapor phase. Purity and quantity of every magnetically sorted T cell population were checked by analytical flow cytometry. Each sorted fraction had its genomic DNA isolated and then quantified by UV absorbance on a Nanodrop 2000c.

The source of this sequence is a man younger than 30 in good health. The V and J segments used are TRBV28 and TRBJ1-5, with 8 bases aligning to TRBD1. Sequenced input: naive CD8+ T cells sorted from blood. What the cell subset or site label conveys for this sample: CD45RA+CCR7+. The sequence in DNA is TGTGCCAGCAGTCTCAGGGGGCACGGTCAGCCCCAGCATTTT. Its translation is CASSLRGHGQPQHF.